Following are 22 T cell receptor beta chains from one sample sequenced in a study of blood T cell repertoires in COVID-19. The repertoire was sequenced with immunoSEQ multiplex PCR; TCRdb's copy has only in-frame clones and lacks some. The data contain a few hundred thousand clones, approximately 88% of them singletons. Source material: peripheral blood. These receptors all stem from a woman in her thirties with COVID-19, enrolled during active disease.

This clone was seen more than once but under ten times. The rearrangement links TRBV7-2 to TRBJ1-6; D not resolved. The CDR3 covers 13 residues. The V end lost 1 base, the J end lost 13 bases, and 11 bases lay between the germline ends. Germline CDR1 is SGHTA and CDR2 is FQGNSA. The CDR3 sequence is CASSLVGLRPLHF. CDR3 in DNA: TGTGCCAGCAGCTTAGTTGGGCTCCGCCCCCTCCACTTT. Complete variable domain (other parts from reference TRBV7-2 and TRBJ1-6): GAGVSQSPSNKVTEKGKDVELRCDPISGHTALYWYRQSLGQGLEFLIYFQGNSAPDKSGLPSDRFSAERTGGSVSTLTIQRTQQEDSAVYLCASSLVGLRPLHFGNGTRLTVT.

This clone was seen a few times. The gene calls are TRBV5-5 and TRBJ2-7; D is ambiguous. The CDR3 loop spans 15 amino acids. V lost 5 bases, J lost 1 base, and 16 bases lay in between. Germline lookup yields CDR1 SGHKS and CDR2 YYEKEE (reference sequence). Written as DNA, the CDR3 is TGTGCCAGCAGTCGGAGATACGCCCTATCCTACGAGCAGTACTTC. Protein sequence: CASSRRYALSYEQYF.

The gene calls are TRBV5-4 and TRBJ2-3; the match to TRBD2 covers 8 bases. The ends lost 3 bases at V and 5 bases at J; junction bases unmatched: 11. The CDR3 is made up of 16 amino acids. CDR1 and CDR2 from the germline V gene are SGHNT and YYREEE (reference sequence). The CDR3 is CASSSQSGGGRDTQYF. The DNA for the CDR3 is TGTGCCAGCAGCTCACAATCGGGGGGGGGTAGAGATACGCAGTATTTT.

The chain has TRBV24-1 and TRBJ2-1; 12 nucleotides match TRBD1. The CDR3 length is 16 residues. Germline V gene lookup returns CDR1 KGHDR and CDR2 SFDVKD. J was trimmed by 5 bases and V by 4 bases; bases with no gene match: 5. The CDR3, as DNA: TGTGCCACCAGTGAGGAGGGACAGGGGGCCCACAATGAGCAGTTCTTC. Translation: CATSEEGQGAHNEQFF.

This chain joins TRBV5-4 and TRBJ2-1; TRBD1 agrees at 8 bases. Germline V CDR1 and CDR2: SGHNT, YYREEE (reference sequence). The CDR3 has 15 residues. After removal of 3 bases from V and 3 bases from J, the junction contained 5 bases not matched to a gene. CDR3 bases: TGTGCCAGCAGCTCGGCCGGGACAGGCTACAATGAGCAGTTCTTC. Translated: CASSSAGTGYNEQFF.

This rearrangement joins TRBV10-2 to TRBJ2-3, with 10 nucleotides matching TRBD2. Germline loops: CDR1 WSHSY, CDR2 SAAADI. There are 14 residues in the CDR3. V was pared by 9 bases and J by 6 bases, with 9 bases of the junction left unmatched. CDR3 sequence reads: CASGSGRARDTQYF. The CDR3 coding sequence is TGCGCCAGTGGGAGCGGGAGGGCCCGGGATACGCAGTATTTT.

The J gene is TRBJ1-4, the V gene TRBV3-1 (or the pseudogene TRBV3-2); D perhaps matches TRBD1 (6 bases). The germline V gene has CDR1 LGHDT and CDR2 YNNKEL (reference sequence). V lost 1 base and J 4 bases, leaving 7 bases between the germline ends. This CDR3 spans 14 amino acids. CDR3 residues: CASSQARGNEKLFF. The CDR3 region has the DNA TGTGCCAGCAGCCAAGCCAGGGGTAATGAAAAACTGTTTTTT.

V usage is TRBV2 and J usage is TRBJ2-6; D unclear. Germline CDR1 reads SNHLY; CDR2 reads FYNNEI. Trimming pared 4 bases from V and 0 bases from J, leaving 13 bases between. The CDR3 totals 17 residues. The CDR3 loop reads CASSVNSQLSGANVLTF. The DNA of the CDR3 is TGTGCCAGCAGTGTAAACAGTCAACTCTCTGGGGCCAACGTCCTGACTTTC.

The genes are TRBV30 and TRBJ1-4; 11 positions match TRBD1. Germline V gene lookup returns CDR1 GTSNPN and CDR2 SVGIG (reference sequence). The CDR3 covers 17 residues. Trimming took 0 bases from V and 5 from J; bases not matched to a gene: 8. The CDR3 loop reads CAWSVDPRDRGNEKLFF. CDR3 nucleotide sequence: TGTGCCTGGAGTGTAGACCCACGGGACAGGGGGAATGAAAAACTGTTTTTT.

V gene TRBV2 combines with J gene TRBJ2-1; no firm D call. CDR1 and CDR2 from the germline V gene are SNHLY and FYNNEI. The length of the CDR3 is 14 residues. The V gene lost 7 bases and the J gene lost 0 bases, with 10 bases spanning the gap. The chain's CDR3 is CASKTESSYNEQFF. CDR3 DNA sequence: TGTGCCAGCAAAACAGAGAGCTCCTACAATGAGCAGTTCTTC.

The V gene is TRBV4-2, the J gene TRBJ2-7; unclear D gene. The V and J ends lost 0 bases and 6 bases respectively, with 3 bases between them. CDR1 is LGHNA and CDR2 is YNFKEQ in the germline V gene. The CDR3 sequence is 11 residues long. In DNA, the CDR3 is TGTGCCAGCAGCCAAGACTTCGAGCAGTACTTC. Translation gives CASSQDFEQYF.

The rearrangement uses TRBV21-1 and TRBJ2-7; the tabulated D call, TRBD2, remains unverified against the DNA. TRBV21-1 is designated a pseudogene. The CDR3 sequence is 16 residues long. The CDR3 coding sequence is TGTGCCAGCAGCAAACTTGCCGCCCGTCGGAGAGACGAGCAGTACGTC. Its protein is CASSKLAARRRDEQYV.

V usage is TRBV13 and J usage is TRBJ2-1; D is ambiguous. The V end lost 5 bases, the J end lost 10 bases, and 12 bases lay between the germline ends. There are 12 residues in the CDR3. Germline lookup yields CDR1 PRHDT and CDR2 FYEKMQ (reference sequence). The CDR3 DNA reads as TGTGCCAGCAGCCAAGAGAGGCGGGAGCAGTTCTTC. It yields the protein CASSQERREQFF.

The V gene is TRBV24-1, the J gene TRBJ2-4; 7 bases map to TRBD2. This CDR3 is 17 amino acids long. J lost 3 bases, V lost 5 bases, and 12 bases had no gene match. Germline CDR1 and CDR2: KGHDR and SFDVKD. The CDR3 loop reads CATSAGGTPGGKNIQYF. CDR3 coding DNA: TGTGCCACCAGTGCCGGAGGGACTCCGGGGGGCAAAAACATTCAGTACTTC.

The chain is built from TRBV19 and TRBJ2-1; unclear D gene. CDR3 length: 14 amino acids. Germline V gives CDR1 LNHDA, CDR2 SQIVND (reference sequence). V was clipped by 0 bases and J by 6 bases, with 9 bases between them. CDR3 nucleotides: TGTGCCAGTAGTATAGATCTACCCTCCAATGAGCAGTTCTTC. This codes for CASSIDLPSNEQFF.

The rearrangement uses TRBV6-2 or TRBV6-3 and TRBJ1-1, with a possible D match to TRBD1 (5 bases). Trimming took off 1 base at V and 5 bases at J, with 11 bases between the two ends. Germline V gene sequence: CDR1 MNHEY, CDR2 SVGEGT. This CDR3 is 14 amino acids long. The CDR3 reads CASSYWGRETEAFF. In DNA form, the CDR3 reads TGTGCCAGCAGTTACTGGGGGAGGGAGACTGAAGCTTTCTTT.

This chain connects TRBV6-2 or TRBV6-3 to TRBJ2-6; 8 positions agree with TRBD1. This CDR3 region has 17 residues. Unmatched junction bases numbered 4, after V lost 3 bases and J lost 0 bases. Germline V gene lookup returns CDR1 MNHEY and CDR2 SVGEGT. CDR3 in amino acids: CASSYQGASSGANVLTF. Here the CDR3 DNA reads TGTGCCAGCAGTTATCAGGGGGCGAGCTCTGGGGCCAACGTCCTGACTTTC.

The CDR3, as DNA: TGTGCCAGCAGCCGGGTGGCGGATACGCAGTATTTT. Its protein product is CASSRVADTQYF. The rearrangement joins TRBV11-3 to TRBJ2-3; D unclear. With 5 bases removed from V and 6 bases from J, the gap between germline ends came to 9 bases. The CDR3 extends over 12 amino acids. Germline CDR1 is SGHNT and CDR2 is YENEEA. Full variable domain (rest looked up from reference TRBV11-3 and TRBJ2-3): EAGVVQSPRYKIIEKKQPVAFWCNPISGHNTLYWYLQNLGQGPELLIRYENEEAVDDSQLPKDRFSAERLKGVDSTLKIQPAELGDSAVYLCASSRVADTQYFGPGTRLTVL.

This sequence joins TRBV5-1 and TRBJ2-1, with 13 bases aligning to TRBD2. Losses at the gene ends were 4 bases for V and 3 bases for J; bases not matched to a gene: 7. Germline V lookup: CDR1 SGHRS, CDR2 YFSETQ. CDR3 length: 17 residues. CDR3: CASSPRTSGSDYNEQFF. DNA of the CDR3: TGCGCCAGCAGCCCGCGGACTAGCGGGAGCGACTACAATGAGCAGTTCTTC.

This clone was detected only once. The V gene is TRBV7-6, the J gene TRBJ1-3; TRBD1 aligns across 11 bases. V shed 4 bases, J shed 4 bases, and the junction held 6 bases outside the gene matches. CDR1 SGHVS and CDR2 FNYEAQ come from the germline V gene. This CDR3 contains 16 residues. The CDR3 sequence is CASSSPDRGLGNTIYF. The CDR3 DNA sequence: TGTGCCAGCAGCTCCCCGGACAGGGGGCTAGGAAACACCATATATTTT.

This chain joins TRBV4-3 and TRBJ2-2, with 8 bases identical to TRBD2. V was pared by 0 bases and J by 5 bases, with 8 bases of the junction left unmatched. This CDR3 region has 17 residues. Germline V lookup: CDR1 LGHNA, CDR2 YSLEER. The CDR3 reads CASSQDTAGGWTGELFF. In DNA, the CDR3 is TGCGCCAGCAGCCAAGATACGGCGGGGGGCTGGACCGGGGAGCTGTTTTTT.

The sample holds a few counts of this clone. The V gene is TRBV4-1, the J gene TRBJ1-1; D may be TRBD1 (5 bases). Germline CDR1 reads MGHRA; CDR2 reads YSYEKL. The CDR3 is 16 amino acids. V dropped 1 base and J dropped 5 bases, with 17 bases sitting between them. CDR3 sequence: CASSQVGTGRKTEAFF. The CDR3 coding sequence is TGCGCCAGCAGCCAAGTGGGGACCGGGAGAAAAACTGAAGCTTTCTTT.